This T cell receptor (beta chain) originates from a study of blood T cell repertoires in COVID-19. In the study overall: There were acute and convalescent COVID-19 samples, and they came from the United States, Italy and Spain. Sources were T cells, B-cell-depleted T cells, or PBMCs; the material itself was cDNA or gDNA.

The CDR3 extends over 15 amino acids. CDR1 and CDR2 from the germline V gene are SGHTA and FQGNSA. V was shortened by 1 base and J by 6 bases, with 16 bases between the two germline ends. While infection was still active, Seattle patients were enrolled and then followed longitudinally. In the authors' methods: Nucleated cell counts were estimated from reference gene primer amplification. TCRdb keeps only in-frame clones here, not all; method: immunoSEQ multiplex PCR. Clone size and V and J calls were adopted from that table, with D and trimming inferred from the DNA. The table records roughly 220,000 clones, around 83% of them present only once.

The V call is TRBV7-2, the J call TRBJ2-7, with TRBD2 as a possible D gene (6 bases). The origin of this receptor is a woman aged 50 to 65 with COVID-19, enrolled during active disease. The specimen sequenced was peripheral blood. The CDR3 region is CASSLVAGPPVEQYF. The CDR3 DNA is TGTGCCAGCAGCTTAGTGGCGGGGCCCCCCGTCGAGCAGTACTTC. Looking up the rest from reference TRBV7-2 and TRBJ2-7 gives the full variable domain: GAGVSQSPSNKVTEKGKDVELRCDPISGHTALYWYRQSLGQGLEFLIYFQGNSAPDKSGLPSDRFSAERTGGSVSTLTIQRTQQEDSAVYLCASSLVAGPPVEQYFGPGTRLTVT.